The clone carrying this T cell receptor (beta chain) was recorded at least ten times. This record belongs to a study of neurological immune-mediated disorders. A 10-nucleotide random UMI tagged transcripts in template-switch 5'RACE cDNA synthesis. TCRdb re-analysed the 5' RACE reads in MiXCR, keeping a single row per CDR3 protein. Seen here are 15,000 or so distinct CDR3 sequences, about 20% observed once, and the top ten hold more than 20%. CDR3 length equals 17 residues. The germline CDR1 and CDR2 sequences are KGHSH and LQKENI. V gave up 3 bases and J gave up 4 bases, with 19 bases separating them.

V gene TRBV18 combines with J gene TRBJ2-1, with D tentatively TRBD2 (6 bases). The material sequenced was PBMCs. This TCR came from a man in his fifties or sixties in good health. CDR3 DNA: TGTGCCAGCTCACCCCTCGGCACAGGACTATATTACAATGAGCAGTTCTTC. Amino acids: CASSPLGTGLYYNEQFF.